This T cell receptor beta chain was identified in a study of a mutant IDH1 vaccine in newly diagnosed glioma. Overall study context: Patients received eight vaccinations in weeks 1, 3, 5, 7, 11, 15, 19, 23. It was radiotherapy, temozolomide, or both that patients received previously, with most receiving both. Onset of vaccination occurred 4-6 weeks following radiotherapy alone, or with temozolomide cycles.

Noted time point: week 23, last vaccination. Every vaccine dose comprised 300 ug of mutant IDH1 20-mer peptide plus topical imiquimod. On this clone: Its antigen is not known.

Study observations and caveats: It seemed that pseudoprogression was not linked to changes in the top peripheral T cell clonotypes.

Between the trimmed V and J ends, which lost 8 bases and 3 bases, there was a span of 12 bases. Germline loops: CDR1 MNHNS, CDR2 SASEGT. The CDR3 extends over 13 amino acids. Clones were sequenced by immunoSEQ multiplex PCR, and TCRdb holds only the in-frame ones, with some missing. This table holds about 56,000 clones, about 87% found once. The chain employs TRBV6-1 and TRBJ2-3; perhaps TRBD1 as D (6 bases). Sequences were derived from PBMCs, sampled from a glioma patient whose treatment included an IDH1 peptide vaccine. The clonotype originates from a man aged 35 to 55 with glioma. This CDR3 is CASAQRGTDTQYF. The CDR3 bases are TGTGCCAGCGCCCAGAGGGGGACAGATACGCAGTATTTT.